Reported below is one T cell receptor (beta chain). This sample is drawn from a study of cytomegalovirus exposure and HLA in healthy donors. Primers for the PCR totalled 60 Vbeta and 13 Jbeta. Some clones are missing from TCRdb's copy, which holds only in-frame ones; the method was immunoSEQ multiplex PCR. The table shows about 110,000 clones, with roughly 80% occurring only once. Germline trimming cut 4 bases from V and 1 base from J; bases unmatched to any gene: 10. This CDR3 spans 17 amino acids. Germline CDR1 SGHDT, CDR2 YYEEEE. This chain links TRBV5-6 with TRBJ1-1, with TRBD1 identical over 10 bases. Input material: PBMCs. This clonotype was obtained from a man aged 30-40 years in good health and CMV-seropositive. The CDR3 DNA sequence: TGTGCCAGCAGCCCCCTGGGGACAGGGGACCCGAACACTGAAGCTTTCTTT. Protein product: CASSPLGTGDPNTEAFF.